This T cell receptor (beta chain) comes out of a study of T cells in Graves' hyperthyroidism and ophthalmopathy. There were TCR beta CDR3 regions amplified from RNA transcripts. The primer set for the first-round RT-PCR of the TCR CDR3 was HTBI. One entry per CDR3 protein results from TCRdb running MiXCR on the multiplex PCR reads. The table shows more than 550,000 distinct CDR3 sequences, with 15% to 20% occurring only once. As to this clonotype: A much larger clone differs by one base, so this may be a read error.

V lost 3 bases and J 2 bases, leaving 18 bases between the germline ends. The germline CDR1 and CDR2 sequences are MNHNS and SASEGT. This CDR3 region has 17 residues. The specimen sequenced was blood. The source is a man aged 50-60 years with Graves' hyperthyroidism. This chain joins TRBV6-1 and TRBJ2-3; a weak D match, TRBD2 (6 bases). CDR3 sequence (DNA): TGTGCCAGCAGTGATCTGCCTAGCGCTATCAACACAGATACGCAGTATTTT. Its protein is CASSDLPSAINTDTQYF.